A single T cell receptor beta chain is shown here with its context. The target antigen is unknown. There were roughly 0.95-11 million cryopreserved PBMC in the samples before DNA extraction. Sequencing relied on immunoSEQ assay v3.0, run at survey level. Only in-frame clones appear in the TCRdb table, and some are missing; sequencing was by immunoSEQ multiplex PCR. The data show 30,000 to 40,000 clones, with 90% to 95% seen just once and roughly 3.5% held by the top ten. This record comes from a study of long-term antiretroviral therapy in people with HIV. Study-level results: Diversity increased after ART yet remained lower than in transplant donor controls.

The receptor was isolated from a woman aged 50 to 65 with HIV. The sequencing here drew on unsorted PBMCs, taken approximately 5 years after starting antiretroviral therapy.

In DNA form, the CDR3 reads TGTGCCAGCTCCGCGATCAAGGGCAGGGGGCTTGGCGAGCAGTACTTC. This gives the protein CASSAIKGRGLGEQYF. The chain uses TRBV18 and TRBJ2-7; 8 bases align to TRBD1. Trimming at V came to 6 bases and at J to 6 bases, leaving 16 bases not matched to a gene. There are 16 residues in the CDR3. From germline, CDR1 is KGHSH and CDR2 LQKENI.